The 16 T cell receptor beta chains presented below share a single source sample, sequenced in a study of beta chain features in type 1 diabetes. Broader study findings: Moderate but significant shortening of TCRB CDR3s was recorded in all four CD4+ subsets from Type 1 diabetes patients.

The study reverse transcribed the entire isolated RNA, so it sequenced expressed TCRB transcripts. The protocol was immunoSEQ multiplex PCR, while the TCRdb copy is restricted to in-frame clones and leaves out a portion. The table has hundreds of thousands of clones, over 13% seen once. For these TCRs, the target antigens are not known. The source material was naive CD4+ T cells from blood. The receptors derive from a man between 18 and 29 years old with type 1 diabetes.

The chain uses TRBV6-6 and TRBJ2-3; D remains ambiguous. The V end was cut by 2 bases, the J end by 1 base, with 10 bases between. Germline CDR1 is MNHNY and CDR2 is SVGAGI (reference sequence). The CDR3 has 15 residues. The CDR3 reads CASSYLGSGTDTQYF. The CDR3 nucleotides are TGTGCCAGCAGTTACCTCGGATCGGGCACAGATACGCAGTATTTT.

This clone was detected only a few times. The rearrangement links TRBV25-1 to TRBJ2-7; TRBD2 might be the D (7 bases). From germline, CDR1 is MGHDK and CDR2 SYGVNS. This CDR3 region has 15 residues. The V end lost 2 bases, the J end lost 0 bases, and 11 bases lay between the germline ends. The CDR3: CASSEAGAISYEQYF. The CDR3 DNA reads TGTGCCAGCAGTGAAGCGGGGGCCATCTCCTACGAGCAGTACTTC.

A few counts support this clone. The chain carries TRBV11-2 and TRBJ1-6, with D unclear. Germline CDR1 reads SGHAT; CDR2 reads FQNNGV. V dropped 5 bases and J dropped 7 bases, with 12 bases sitting between them. The CDR3 spans 14 residues. The CDR3 sequence is CASSRVDPNSPLHF. CDR3 DNA: TGTGCCAGCAGCCGTGTGGACCCGAATTCACCCCTCCACTTT. The whole variable domain, filled in from reference TRBV11-2 and TRBJ1-6, reads EAGVAQSPRYKIIEKRQSVAFWCNPISGHATLYWYQQILGQGPKLLIQFQNNGVVDDSQLPKDRFSAERLKGVDSTLKIQPAKLEDSAVYLCASSRVDPNSPLHFGNGTRLTVT.

The chain carries TRBV5-1 and TRBJ2-7, with D unclear. Per the germline V gene, CDR1 is SGHRS and CDR2 is YFSETQ. This CDR3 region has 15 residues. Trimming took off 0 bases at V and 5 bases at J, with 15 bases between the two ends. CDR3 DNA sequence: TGCGCCAGCAGCTTGGTTCCGGGTGTCACCGACGAGCAGTACTTC. Amino acid sequence: CASSLVPGVTDEQYF.

This clone was counted between two and nine times. The rearrangement joins TRBV7-2 to TRBJ2-5; 9 bases are a match to TRBD2. CDR3 length: 14 amino acids. Germline-derived CDR1 and CDR2 are SGHTA and FQGNSA. The V segment lost 5 bases and the J segment 5 bases; nucleotides outside the gene matches: 6. The CDR3 reads CASSVSGSKETQYF. CDR3 nucleotide sequence: TGTGCCAGCAGCGTTAGCGGGAGTAAGGAGACCCAGTACTTC.

In this sample, this clone turned up a few times. The V gene is TRBV15, the J gene TRBJ2-1; TRBD1 aligns across 8 bases. This CDR3 region has 15 residues. V lost 2 bases, J lost 8 bases, and 8 bases stayed unmatched. In germline, CDR1 is LNHNV, CDR2 YYDKDF (reference sequence). The CDR3 here is CATSRRGTGTDEQFF. The DNA for the CDR3 is TGTGCCACCAGCAGACGAGGGACAGGCACCGATGAGCAGTTCTTC. The complete variable domain, with remaining parts taken from reference TRBV15 and TRBJ2-1, reads DAMVIQNPRYQVTQFGKPVTLSCSQTLNHNVMYWYQQKSSQAPKLLFHYYDKDFNNEADTPDNFQSRRPNTSFCFLDIRSPGLGDTAMYLCATSRRGTGTDEQFFGPGTRLTVL.

This chain links TRBV4-3 with TRBJ2-7; D is unclear. CDR3 length equals 15 residues. CDR1 and CDR2 (germline): LGHNA, YSLEER. V dropped 1 base and J dropped 2 bases, with 12 bases sitting between them. The CDR3 spells CASSQAWGSPYEQYF. CDR3 nucleotides: TGCGCCAGCAGCCAAGCCTGGGGTTCACCCTACGAGCAGTACTTC.

In its sample, this clone was seen a few times. This rearrangement joins TRBV7-2 to TRBJ1-1; no clear D. The CDR3 is made up of 13 amino acids. From germline, CDR1 is SGHTA and CDR2 FQGNSA. V gave up 5 bases and J gave up 4 bases, with 11 bases separating them. CDR3 sequence reads: CASSRISSTEAFF. The CDR3 DNA follows: TGTGCCAGCAGCCGAATTAGTAGCACTGAAGCTTTCTTT.

As DNA, the CDR3 is TGTGCCAGCAGTCTTACTAGCGGGGGGCGCACAGATACGCAGTATTTT. It encodes CASSLTSGGRTDTQYF. The V call is TRBV28, the J call TRBJ2-3; 12 bases are a match to TRBD2. The V segment lost 5 bases and the J segment 1 base; nucleotides outside the gene matches: 4. Germline-derived CDR1 and CDR2 are MDHEN and SYDVKM. The CDR3 extends over 16 amino acids.

In its sample, this clone was seen a few times. This sequence joins TRBV5-1 and TRBJ2-3; 9 nucleotides align to TRBD2. Trimming at V came to 1 base and at J to 1 base, leaving 4 bases not matched to a gene. Germline V gives CDR1 SGHRS, CDR2 YFSETQ. This CDR3 has 16 residues. CDR3 amino acids: CASSLSTSGGTDTQYF. CDR3 nucleotides: TGCGCCAGCAGCTTGTCGACTAGCGGCGGCACAGATACGCAGTATTTT.

This clone was seen just once. V gene TRBV5-1 combines with J gene TRBJ1-1; D is unclear. V shed 5 bases and J shed 0 bases, with 8 bases lying between them. This CDR3 is built from 13 residues. Germline assignment: CDR1 SGHRS and CDR2 YFSETQ. The CDR3 is CASRTGMNTEAFF. The CDR3 DNA reads as TGCGCCAGCAGGACCGGGATGAACACTGAAGCTTTCTTT.

This clone was counted only a few times. The V call is TRBV19, the J call TRBJ1-5; D might be TRBD1 (5 bases). Trimming removed 5 bases from V and 4 bases from J, with 12 bases in between. The CDR3 has 14 residues. Germline values: CDR1 LNHDA, CDR2 SQIVND (reference sequence). The CDR3 loop is CASSLRVGNQPQHF. CDR3 DNA: TGTGCCAGTAGTCTCAGGGTTGGGAATCAGCCCCAGCATTTT.

V gene TRBV11-2 combines with J gene TRBJ2-2; perhaps D is TRBD1 or TRBD2 (5 bases each). Trimming removed 5 bases from V and 3 bases from J, with 19 bases in between. The CDR3 loop spans 17 amino acids. The germline CDR1 and CDR2 sequences are SGHAT and FQNNGV. The CDR3 loop reads CASSPRIWGKDTGELFF. The DNA of the CDR3 is TGTGCCAGCAGCCCCAGAATATGGGGGAAGGACACCGGGGAGCTGTTTTTT.

The rearrangement joins TRBV7-3 to TRBJ2-5, with D possibly being TRBD1 or TRBD2 (5 bases each). V was trimmed by 8 bases and J by 3 bases, leaving 13 bases between them. The germline CDR1 and CDR2 sequences are SGHTA and FQGTGA. The CDR3 is 13 residues long. The DNA for the CDR3 is TGTGCCAGCGCCTGGGGGTTTAAAGAGACCCAGTACTTC. Translated: CASAWGFKETQYF.

V gene TRBV4-1 combines with J gene TRBJ1-2, with D uncertain. The CDR3 is 15 residues long. V was cut by 0 bases and J by 4 bases, with 12 bases left in between. The V gene's germline CDR1 is MGHRA and CDR2 YSYEKL. Written as DNA, the CDR3 is TGCGCCAGCAGCCAAGAAAGAACTTTAGCCTATGGCTACACCTTC. Protein: CASSQERTLAYGYTF.

This clone was counted between two and nine times. The CDR3 DNA reads TGTGCCAGTAGTATAAACACTGAAGCTTTCTTT. Protein sequence: CASSINTEAFF. The chain employs TRBV19 and TRBJ1-1; D not certain. The CDR3 loop spans 11 amino acids. V was cut by 2 bases and J by 2 bases, with 0 bases left in between. The germline V gene encodes CDR1 LNHDA and CDR2 SQIVND (reference sequence).